This is a list of T cell receptor beta chains from one sample in a study of a mutant IDH1 vaccine in newly diagnosed glioma. Profiled with immunoSEQ multiplex PCR; TCRdb holds only in-frame clones, not every one. The sample yields tens of thousands of clones, roughly 75% seen once. Their antigen targets remain unknown. The source material was PBMCs, sampled from a glioma patient whose treatment included an IDH1 peptide vaccine. These receptors came from a man aged 50-60 years with glioma. CDR3s include the opening cysteine and the closing phenylalanine or tryptophan. The D gene is left open where the match is weak. A row's size may be missing; if present it is once, few, many or a size class.

size: .
D: TRBD1
J: TRBJ2-2
V: TRBV6-5
CDR3: CASSIGTGNTGELFF
DNA: TGTGCCAGCTCTATAGGGACAGGGAACACCGGGGAGCTGTTTTTT

size: .
D: TRBD2
J: TRBJ2-1
V: TRBV5-4
CDR3: CASSSRLASYNEQFF
DNA: TGTGCCAGCAGCTCGCGACTAGCATCGTACAATGAGCAGTTCTTC

size: .
D: .
J: TRBJ2-7
V: TRBV5-5
CDR3: CASSLAPRDGHIDEQYF
DNA: TGTGCCAGCAGCTTGGCTCCCAGGGACGGACATATCGACGAGCAGTACTTC

size: few
D: TRBD2
J: TRBJ2-7
V: TRBV13
CDR3: CASSPGTSGGTREQYF
DNA: TGTGCCAGCAGCCCTGGGACTAGCGGGGGGACTAGGGAGCAGTACTTC

size: few
D: TRBD1
J: TRBJ1-1
V: TRBV13
CDR3: CASSLPRTGGDTEAFF
DNA: TGTGCCAGCAGCTTACCGAGGACAGGAGGGGACACTGAAGCTTTCTTT

size: .
D: .
J: TRBJ2-7
V: TRBV18
CDR3: CASSQPKGGPREQYF
DNA: TGTGCCAGCTCACAACCGAAGGGGGGGCCTAGGGAGCAGTACTTC

size: .
D: .
J: TRBJ2-3
V: TRBV6-6
CDR3: CASSDSATGTQYF
DNA: TGTGCCAGCAGTGATTCCGCGACGGGAACGCAGTATTTT

size: .
D: .
J: TRBJ1-2
V: TRBV29-1
CDR3: CSVEASEDGYTF
DNA: TGCAGCGTTGAAGCCTCAGAAGATGGCTACACCTTC

size: .
D: .
J: TRBJ1-1
V: TRBV2
CDR3: CASTDSVGEWTEAFF
DNA: TGTGCCAGCACCGACTCGGTGGGAGAATGGACTGAAGCTTTCTTT

size: .
D: .
J: TRBJ2-2
V: TRBV30
CDR3: CAWTNTGYGELFF
DNA: TGTGCCTGGACAAATACAGGTTACGGGGAGCTGTTTTTT

size: .
D: TRBD1
J: TRBJ2-1
V: TRBV19
CDR3: CASSIDQGQGYNEQFF
DNA: TGTGCCAGTAGTATAGATCAGGGACAGGGGTACAATGAGCAGTTCTTC

size: .
D: TRBD1
J: TRBJ2-7
V: TRBV9
CDR3: CASSGRQGWNEQYF
DNA: TGTGCCAGCAGCGGCCGACAGGGATGGAACGAGCAGTACTTC

size: .
D: TRBD1
J: TRBJ1-5
V: TRBV7-9
CDR3: CASRSGTGSNQPQHF
DNA: TGTGCCAGCAGGAGTGGGACAGGCAGCAATCAGCCCCAGCATTTT

size: .
D: TRBD2
J: TRBJ2-3
V: TRBV7-3
CDR3: CASSLSVTSGGSDTQYF
DNA: TGTGCCAGCAGCTTATCCGTCACTAGCGGGGGATCGGATACGCAGTATTTT

size: .
D: .
J: TRBJ2-7
V: TRBV18
CDR3: CASSPGTTSYEQYF
DNA: TGTGCCAGCTCACCCGGGACAACCTCCTACGAGCAGTACTTC

size: .
D: TRBD2
J: TRBJ2-5
V: TRBV30
CDR3: CASYLGGSETQYF
DNA: TGTGCCTCCTACTTGGGGGGGAGTGAGACCCAGTACTTC

size: .
D: .
J: TRBJ2-5
V: TRBV4-1
CDR3: CASSQPSQTQYF
DNA: TGCGCCAGCAGCCAACCTAGCCAGACCCAGTACTTC

size: .
D: .
J: TRBJ1-3
V: TRBV7-2
CDR3: CASSDRQFVSGNTIYF
DNA: TGTGCCAGCAGTGACCGACAGTTCGTCTCTGGAAACACCATATATTTT

size: .
D: .
J: TRBJ2-7
V: TRBV7-9
CDR3: CASSLVEELYEQYF
DNA: TGTGCCAGCAGCTTAGTCGAGGAACTCTACGAGCAGTACTTC

size: .
D: .
J: TRBJ1-3
V: TRBV4-2
CDR3: CASSRGSSLSGNTIYF
DNA: TGTGCCAGCAGCCGAGGTTCATCCCTCTCTGGAAACACCATATATTTT

size: .
D: TRBD2
J: TRBJ2-3
V: TRBV29-1
CDR3: CSPVPAGGYTDTQYF
DNA: TGCAGCCCCGTCCCCGCGGGGGGGTATACAGATACGCAGTATTTT

size: .
D: .
J: TRBJ2-5
V: TRBV30
CDR3: CAWGPEETQYF
DNA: TGTGCCTGGGGCCCCGAGGAGACCCAGTACTTC